The clone carrying this T cell receptor beta chain has a single count. These data originate in a study of blood T cell repertoires in COVID-19. Across the study: Sites across the United States, Italy and Spain contributed samples from acute and convalescent COVID-19. Sample material is recorded as cDNA or gDNA derived from T cells, B-cell-depleted T cells, or PBMCs.

Original processing methods: Amplification with reference gene primers provided the estimates of nucleated cell counts. The assay was immunoSEQ multiplex PCR, and TCRdb's table has in-frame clones only and misses some. D and trimming were read from the DNA, whereas the V and J calls and clone size are those reported in that table. The sample holds roughly 350,000 clones, around 85% seen once. Trimming pared 3 bases from V and 1 base from J, leaving 6 bases between. The CDR3 runs 14 residues. CDR1 is WSHSY and CDR2 is SAAADI in the germline V gene. The TCR comes from a woman between 18 and 29 years old with acute or convalescent COVID-19. The chain joins TRBV10-2 to TRBJ1-4; D is ambiguous. The sequencing sample was made of peripheral blood. The CDR3 sequence is CASSETETNEKLFF. The CDR3 bases are TGCGCCAGCAGTGAAACAGAAACTAATGAAAAACTGTTTTTT.